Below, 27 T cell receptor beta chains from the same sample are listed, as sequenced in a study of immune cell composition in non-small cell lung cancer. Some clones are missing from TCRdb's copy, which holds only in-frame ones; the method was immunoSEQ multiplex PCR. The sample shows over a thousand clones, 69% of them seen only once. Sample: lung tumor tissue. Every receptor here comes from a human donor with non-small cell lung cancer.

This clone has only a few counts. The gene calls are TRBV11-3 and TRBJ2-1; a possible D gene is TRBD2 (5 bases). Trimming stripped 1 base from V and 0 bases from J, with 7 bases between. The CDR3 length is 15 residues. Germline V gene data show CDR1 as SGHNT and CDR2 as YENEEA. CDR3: CASSLGGGSYNEQFF. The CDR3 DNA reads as TGTGCCAGCAGCTTAGGTGGAGGCTCCTACAATGAGCAGTTCTTC.

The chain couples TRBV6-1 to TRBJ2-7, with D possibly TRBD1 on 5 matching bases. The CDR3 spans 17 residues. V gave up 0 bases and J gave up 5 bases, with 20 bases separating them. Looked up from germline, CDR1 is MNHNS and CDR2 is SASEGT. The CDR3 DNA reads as TGTGCCAGCAGTGAAGCGCTTCACAGGCAGCTAGGAGACGAGCAGTACTTC. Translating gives CASSEALHRQLGDEQYF.

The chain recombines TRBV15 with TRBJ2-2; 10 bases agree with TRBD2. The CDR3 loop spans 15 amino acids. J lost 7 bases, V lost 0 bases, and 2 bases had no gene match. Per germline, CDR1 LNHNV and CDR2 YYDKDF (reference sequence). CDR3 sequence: CATSREAGGVGELFF. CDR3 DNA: TGTGCCACCAGCAGAGAAGCGGGAGGGGTCGGGGAGCTGTTTTTT.

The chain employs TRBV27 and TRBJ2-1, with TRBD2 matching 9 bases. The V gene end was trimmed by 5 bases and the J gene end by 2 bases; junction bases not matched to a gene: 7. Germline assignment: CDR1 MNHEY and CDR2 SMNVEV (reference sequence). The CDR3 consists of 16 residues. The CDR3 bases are TGTGCCAGCAGTATCCTTCTAGCGGGGACCTACAATGAGCAGTTCTTC. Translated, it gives CASSILLAGTYNEQFF.

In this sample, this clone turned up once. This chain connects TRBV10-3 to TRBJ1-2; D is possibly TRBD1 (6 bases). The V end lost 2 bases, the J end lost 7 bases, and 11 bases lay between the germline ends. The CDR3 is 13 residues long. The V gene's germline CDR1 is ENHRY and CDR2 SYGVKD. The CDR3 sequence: CAISENRDGGYTF. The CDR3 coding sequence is TGTGCCATCAGTGAGAACAGGGACGGTGGCTACACCTTC.

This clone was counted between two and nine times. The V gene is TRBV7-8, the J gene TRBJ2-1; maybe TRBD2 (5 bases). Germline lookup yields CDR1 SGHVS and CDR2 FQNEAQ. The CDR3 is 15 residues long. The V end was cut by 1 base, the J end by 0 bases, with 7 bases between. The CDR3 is CASSLGGGSYNEQFF. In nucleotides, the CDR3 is TGTGCCAGCAGCTTAGGTGGAGGCTCCTACAATGAGCAGTTCTTC. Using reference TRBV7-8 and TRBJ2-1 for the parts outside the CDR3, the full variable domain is GAGVSQSPRYKVAKRGQDVALRCDPISGHVSLFWYQQALGQGPEFLTYFQNEAQLDKSGLPSDRFFAERPEGSVSTLKIQRTQQEDSAVYLCASSLGGGSYNEQFFGPGTRLTVL.

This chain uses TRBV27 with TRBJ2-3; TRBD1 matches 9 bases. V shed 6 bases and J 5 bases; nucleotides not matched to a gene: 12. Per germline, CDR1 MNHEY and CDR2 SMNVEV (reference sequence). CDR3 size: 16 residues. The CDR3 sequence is CASSPGTGRGKDTQYF. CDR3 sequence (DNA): TGTGCCAGCAGCCCCGGGACAGGGAGAGGGAAAGATACGCAGTATTTT.

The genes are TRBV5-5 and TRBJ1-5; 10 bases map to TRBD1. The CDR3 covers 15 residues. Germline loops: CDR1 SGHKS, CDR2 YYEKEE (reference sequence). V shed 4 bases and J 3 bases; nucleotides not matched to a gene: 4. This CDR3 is CASSGGQGVNQPQHF. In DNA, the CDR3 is TGTGCCAGCAGCGGCGGACAGGGGGTCAATCAGCCCCAGCATTTT.

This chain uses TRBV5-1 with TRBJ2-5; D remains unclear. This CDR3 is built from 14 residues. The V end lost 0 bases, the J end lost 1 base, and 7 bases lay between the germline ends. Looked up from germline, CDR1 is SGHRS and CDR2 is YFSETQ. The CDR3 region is CASSLENTQETQYF. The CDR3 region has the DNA TGCGCCAGCAGCTTGGAGAACACCCAAGAGACCCAGTACTTC.

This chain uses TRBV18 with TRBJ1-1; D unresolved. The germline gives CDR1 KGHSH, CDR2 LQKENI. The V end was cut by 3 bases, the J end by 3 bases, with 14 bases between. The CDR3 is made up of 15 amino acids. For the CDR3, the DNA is TGTGCCAGCTCACCCCTGGGGAGGGATGACACTGAAGCTTTCTTT. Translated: CASSPLGRDDTEAFF.

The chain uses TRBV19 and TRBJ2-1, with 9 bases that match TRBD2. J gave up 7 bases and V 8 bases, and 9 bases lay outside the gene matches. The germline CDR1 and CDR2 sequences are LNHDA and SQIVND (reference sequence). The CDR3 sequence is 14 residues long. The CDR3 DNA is TGTGCCAGTGTGGCGGGAGGGCCGAGAAATGAGCAGTTCTTC. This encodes CASVAGGPRNEQFF.

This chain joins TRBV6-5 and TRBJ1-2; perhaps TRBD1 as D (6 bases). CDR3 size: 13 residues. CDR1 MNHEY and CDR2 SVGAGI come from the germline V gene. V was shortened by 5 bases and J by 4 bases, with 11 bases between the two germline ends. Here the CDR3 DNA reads TGTGCCAGCAGTACCGACAGGTCCTATGGCTACACCTTC. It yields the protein CASSTDRSYGYTF.

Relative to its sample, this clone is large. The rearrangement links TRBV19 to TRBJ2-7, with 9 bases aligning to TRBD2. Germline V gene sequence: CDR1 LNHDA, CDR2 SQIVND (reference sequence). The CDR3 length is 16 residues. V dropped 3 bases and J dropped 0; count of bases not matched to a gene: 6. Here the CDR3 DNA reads TGTGCCAGTAGTATGCCCGGCGGGAGGGCCTCCTACGAGCAGTACTTC. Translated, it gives CASSMPGGRASYEQYF.

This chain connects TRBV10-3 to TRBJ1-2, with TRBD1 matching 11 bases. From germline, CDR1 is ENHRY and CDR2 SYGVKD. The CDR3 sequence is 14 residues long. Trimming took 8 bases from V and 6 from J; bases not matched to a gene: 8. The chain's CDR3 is CAISRGGQGDGYTF. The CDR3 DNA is TGTGCCATCTCCCGCGGGGGACAGGGGGATGGCTACACCTTC.

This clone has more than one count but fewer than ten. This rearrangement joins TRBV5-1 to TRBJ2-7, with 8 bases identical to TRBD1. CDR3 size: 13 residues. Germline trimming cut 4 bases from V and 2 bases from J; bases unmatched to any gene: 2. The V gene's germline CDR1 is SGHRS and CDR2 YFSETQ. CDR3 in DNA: TGCGCCAGCAGCCCGGACAGGGCCTACGAGCAGTACTTC. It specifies CASSPDRAYEQYF.

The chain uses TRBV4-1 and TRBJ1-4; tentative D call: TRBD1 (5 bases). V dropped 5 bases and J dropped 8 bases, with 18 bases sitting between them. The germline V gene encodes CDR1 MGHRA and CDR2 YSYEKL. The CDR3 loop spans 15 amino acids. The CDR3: CASSTSPGLGEKLFF. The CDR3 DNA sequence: TGCGCCAGCAGCACAAGTCCAGGGCTTGGAGAAAAACTGTTTTTT.

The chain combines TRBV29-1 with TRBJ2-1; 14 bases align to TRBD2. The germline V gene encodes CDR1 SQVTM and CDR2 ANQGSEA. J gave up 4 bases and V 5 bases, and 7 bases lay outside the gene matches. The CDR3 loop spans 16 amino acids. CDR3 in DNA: TGCAGCGTTCCTTCGACTAGCGGGGGGGCTTACAATGAGCAGTTCTTC. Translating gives CSVPSTSGGAYNEQFF.

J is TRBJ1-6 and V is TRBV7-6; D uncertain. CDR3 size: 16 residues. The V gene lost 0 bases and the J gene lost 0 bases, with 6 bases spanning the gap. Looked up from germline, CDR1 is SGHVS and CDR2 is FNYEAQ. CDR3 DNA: TGTGCCAGCAGCTTAGCCGCCAGCTCCTATAATTCACCCCTCCACTTT. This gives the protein CASSLAASSYNSPLHF. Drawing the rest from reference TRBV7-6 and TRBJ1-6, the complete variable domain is GAGVSQSPRYKVTKRGQDVALRCDPISGHVSLYWYRQALGQGPEFLTYFNYEAQQDKSGLPNDRFSAERPEGSISTLTIQRTEQRDSAMYRCASSLAASSYNSPLHFGNGTRLTVT.

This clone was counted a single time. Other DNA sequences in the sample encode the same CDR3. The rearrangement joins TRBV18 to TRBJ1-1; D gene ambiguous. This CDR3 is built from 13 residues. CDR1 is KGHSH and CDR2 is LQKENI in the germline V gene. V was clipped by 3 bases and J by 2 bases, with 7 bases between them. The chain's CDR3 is CASSPMANTEAFF. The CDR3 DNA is TGTGCCAGCTCACCGATGGCTAACACTGAAGCTTTCTTT.

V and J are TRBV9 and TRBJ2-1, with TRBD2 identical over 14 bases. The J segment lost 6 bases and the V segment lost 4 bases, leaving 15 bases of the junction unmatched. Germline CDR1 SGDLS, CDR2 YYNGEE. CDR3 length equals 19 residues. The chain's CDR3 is CASSSTGTSGGGVFNEQFF. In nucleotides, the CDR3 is TGTGCCAGCAGCTCCACCGGGACTAGCGGGGGAGGGGTCTTCAATGAGCAGTTCTTC.

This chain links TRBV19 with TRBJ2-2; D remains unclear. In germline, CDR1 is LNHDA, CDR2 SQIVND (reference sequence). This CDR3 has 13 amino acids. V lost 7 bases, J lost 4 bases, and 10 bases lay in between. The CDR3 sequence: CASTKRLTGELFF. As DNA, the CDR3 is TGTGCCAGTACTAAGCGCCTCACCGGGGAGCTGTTTTTT.

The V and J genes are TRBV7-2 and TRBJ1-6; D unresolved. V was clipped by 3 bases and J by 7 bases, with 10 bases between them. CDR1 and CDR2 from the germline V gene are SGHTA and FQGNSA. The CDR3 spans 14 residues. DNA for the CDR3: TGTGCCAGCAGCTTGGTAGTCCCCAATTCACCCCTCCACTTT. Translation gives CASSLVVPNSPLHF.

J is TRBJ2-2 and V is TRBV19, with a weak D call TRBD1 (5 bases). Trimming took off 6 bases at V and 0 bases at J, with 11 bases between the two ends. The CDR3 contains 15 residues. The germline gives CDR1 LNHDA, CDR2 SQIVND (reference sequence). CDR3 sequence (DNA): TGTGCCAGTAGAGGGGAAGCTGCGAACACCGGGGAGCTGTTTTTT. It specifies CASRGEAANTGELFF.

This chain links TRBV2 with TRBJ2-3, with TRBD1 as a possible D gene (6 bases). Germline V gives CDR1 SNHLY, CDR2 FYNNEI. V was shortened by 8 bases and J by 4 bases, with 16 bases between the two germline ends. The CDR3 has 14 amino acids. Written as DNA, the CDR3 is TGTGCCAGCTGGGGGCAGGGTAGGCCAGATACGCAGTATTTT. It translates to CASWGQGRPDTQYF.

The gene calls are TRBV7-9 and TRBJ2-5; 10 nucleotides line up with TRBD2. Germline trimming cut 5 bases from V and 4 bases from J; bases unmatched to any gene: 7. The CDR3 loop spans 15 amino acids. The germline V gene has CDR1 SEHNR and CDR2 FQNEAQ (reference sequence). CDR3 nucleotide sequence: TGTGCCAGCAGCCCCGGACTAGCGGTGGGAGAGACCCAGTACTTC. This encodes CASSPGLAVGETQYF.

CDR3 region: CASKVGDRDNQPQHF. In DNA, the CDR3 is TGTGCCAGCAAGGTGGGGGACAGGGACAATCAGCCCCAGCATTTT. The V and J genes are TRBV28 and TRBJ1-5; TRBD1 aligns across 9 bases. The ends lost 7 bases at V and 3 bases at J; junction bases unmatched: 7. CDR1 is MDHEN, CDR2 SYDVKM, per germline. The CDR3 has 15 amino acids.

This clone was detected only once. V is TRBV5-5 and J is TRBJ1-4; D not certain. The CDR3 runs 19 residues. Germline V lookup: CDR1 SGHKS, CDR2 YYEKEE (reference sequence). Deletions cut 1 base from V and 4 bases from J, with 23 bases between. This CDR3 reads CASSLHRESGLGYNEKLFF. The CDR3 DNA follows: TGTGCCAGCAGCTTGCACCGCGAATCAGGATTGGGTTATAATGAAAAACTGTTTTTT.